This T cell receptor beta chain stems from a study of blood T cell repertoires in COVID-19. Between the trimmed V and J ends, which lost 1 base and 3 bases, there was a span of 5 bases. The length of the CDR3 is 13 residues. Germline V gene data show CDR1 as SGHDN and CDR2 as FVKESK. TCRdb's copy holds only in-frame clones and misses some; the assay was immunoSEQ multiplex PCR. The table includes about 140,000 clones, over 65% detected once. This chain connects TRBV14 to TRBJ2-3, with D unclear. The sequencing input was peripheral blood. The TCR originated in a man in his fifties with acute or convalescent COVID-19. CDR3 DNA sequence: TGTGCCAGCAGCCAAGGCACAACAGATACGCAGTATTTT. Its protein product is CASSQGTTDTQYF.